This paragraph covers one TCR beta chain sequence. Its antigen remains unidentified. Cells that had been cultured for 10 days were the source of isolated CD4+ T cells. Either the mRNA-1273 or the BNT162b2 vaccine was given to participants as two doses. This entry belongs to a study of vaccination effects on CD4 cells after COVID-19. About the study: Post-vaccine draws lagged the second dose by a median of 72 days.

Broader study findings: Both infection-induced and vaccine-induced clones contracted markedly at late post-vaccination timepoints. Recruitment yielded few convalescent patients, and the study had no early post-infection timepoints.

The data were produced by immunoSEQ multiplex PCR, yet TCRdb's version contains in-frame clones alone and is incomplete. The sample lists more than 60,000 clones, around 70% occurring once. The germline V gene has CDR1 SNHLY and CDR2 FYNNEI. J gave up 3 bases and V 7 bases, and 5 bases lay outside the gene matches. This CDR3 contains 14 residues. This specimen consisted of CD4+ T cells from PBMCs cultured without peptide, obtained after COVID-19 vaccination. The receptor's source is a human donor who received a COVID-19 vaccine. The V gene is TRBV2, the J gene TRBJ2-5; 10 nucleotides match TRBD2. The CDR3 DNA reads TGTGCCAGCAATTTCCTAGCGGGGGAAGAGACCCAGTACTTC. This sequence encodes CASNFLAGEETQYF. The full variable domain, its missing parts supplied by reference TRBV2 and TRBJ2-5, is EPEVTQTPSHQVTQMGQEVILRCVPISNHLYFYWYRQILGQKVEFLVSFYNNEISEKSEIFDDQFSVERPDGSNFTLKIRSTKLEDSAMYFCASNFLAGEETQYFGPGTRLLVL.